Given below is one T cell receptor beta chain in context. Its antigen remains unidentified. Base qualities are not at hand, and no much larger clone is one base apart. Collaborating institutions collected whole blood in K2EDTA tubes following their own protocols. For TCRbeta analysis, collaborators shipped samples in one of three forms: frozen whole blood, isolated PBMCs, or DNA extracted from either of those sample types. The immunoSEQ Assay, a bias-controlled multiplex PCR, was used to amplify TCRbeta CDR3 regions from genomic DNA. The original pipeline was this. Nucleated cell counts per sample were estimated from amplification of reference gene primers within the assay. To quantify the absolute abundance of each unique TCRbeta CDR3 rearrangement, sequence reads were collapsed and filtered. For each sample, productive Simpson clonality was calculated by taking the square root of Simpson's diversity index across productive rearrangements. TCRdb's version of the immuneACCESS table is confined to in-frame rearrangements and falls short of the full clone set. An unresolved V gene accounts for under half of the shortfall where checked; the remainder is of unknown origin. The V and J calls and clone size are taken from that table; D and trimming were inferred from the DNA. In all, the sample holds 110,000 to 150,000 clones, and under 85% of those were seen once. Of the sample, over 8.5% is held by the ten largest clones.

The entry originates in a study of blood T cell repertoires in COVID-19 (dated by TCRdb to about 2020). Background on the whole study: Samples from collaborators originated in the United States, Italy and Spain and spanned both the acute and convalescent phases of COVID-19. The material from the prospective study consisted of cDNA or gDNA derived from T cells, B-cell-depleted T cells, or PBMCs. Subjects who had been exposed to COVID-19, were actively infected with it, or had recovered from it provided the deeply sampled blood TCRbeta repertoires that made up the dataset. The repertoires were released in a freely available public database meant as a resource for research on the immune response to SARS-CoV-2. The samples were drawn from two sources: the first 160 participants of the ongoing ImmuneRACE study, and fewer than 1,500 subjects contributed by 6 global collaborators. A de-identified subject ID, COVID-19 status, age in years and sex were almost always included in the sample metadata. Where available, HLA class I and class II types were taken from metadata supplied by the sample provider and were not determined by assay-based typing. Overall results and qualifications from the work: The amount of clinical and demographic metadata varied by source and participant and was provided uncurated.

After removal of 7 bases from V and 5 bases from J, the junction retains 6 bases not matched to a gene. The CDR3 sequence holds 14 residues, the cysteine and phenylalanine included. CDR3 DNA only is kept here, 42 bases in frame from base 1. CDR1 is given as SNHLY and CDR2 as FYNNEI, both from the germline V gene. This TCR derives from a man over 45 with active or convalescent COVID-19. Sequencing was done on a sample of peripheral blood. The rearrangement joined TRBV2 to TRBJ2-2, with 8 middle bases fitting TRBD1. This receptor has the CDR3 CASKGQGTTGELFF. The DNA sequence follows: TGTGCCAGCAAAGGACAGGGTACGACCGGGGAGCTGTTTTTT.